This TCR beta chain was identified in a study of blood T cell repertoires in COVID-19. Study details: T cells, B-cell-depleted T cells, or PBMCs supplied cDNA or gDNA.

Assignments of participants to cohorts depended upon their own reported clinical history. Symptom resolution, clearance, or two negative PCRs marked the recovered donors of Cohort 3. Authors' analysis steps: Quantification of nucleated cells was approximated via reference gene primer amplification. Assay used: immunoSEQ multiplex PCR; TCRdb lists only in-frame clones, some missing. D and trimming were read from the DNA, whereas the V and J calls and clone size are those reported in that table. The sample has roughly 160,000 clones, 84% seen once. Germline V gene data show CDR1 as SNHLY and CDR2 as FYNNEI. V was cut by 6 bases and J by 0 bases, with 9 bases left in between. This CDR3 contains 15 residues.

The rearrangement uses TRBV2 and TRBJ2-6; D perhaps matches TRBD2 (5 bases). This receptor was identified in a man aged 45 to 65 who had recovered from COVID-19. What was sequenced was PBMCs or T cells enriched from blood (not recorded which). The CDR3 sequence is CASRVDYSGANVLTF. DNA of the CDR3: TGTGCCAGCAGGGTTGACTACTCTGGGGCCAACGTCCTGACTTTC.